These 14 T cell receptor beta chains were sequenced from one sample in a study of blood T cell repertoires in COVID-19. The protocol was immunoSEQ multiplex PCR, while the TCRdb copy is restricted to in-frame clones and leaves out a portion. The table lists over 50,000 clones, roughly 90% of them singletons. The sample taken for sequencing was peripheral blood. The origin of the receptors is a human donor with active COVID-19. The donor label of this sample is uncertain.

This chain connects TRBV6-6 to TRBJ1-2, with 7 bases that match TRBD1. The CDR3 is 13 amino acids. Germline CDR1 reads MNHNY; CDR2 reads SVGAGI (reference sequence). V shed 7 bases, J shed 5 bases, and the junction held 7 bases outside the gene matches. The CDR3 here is CASTSGTAYGYTF. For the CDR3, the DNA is TGTGCCAGCACCTCCGGGACAGCATATGGCTACACCTTC.

The chain's CDR3 is CSVVAGGRETQYF. The CDR3 region has the DNA TGCAGCGTTGTTGCAGGGGGCCGCGAGACCCAGTACTTC. The gene calls are TRBV29-1 and TRBJ2-5; 8 nucleotides align to TRBD1. The CDR3 loop spans 13 amino acids. Germline values: CDR1 SQVTM, CDR2 ANQGSEA. V shed 4 bases and J 5 bases; nucleotides not matched to a gene: 6.

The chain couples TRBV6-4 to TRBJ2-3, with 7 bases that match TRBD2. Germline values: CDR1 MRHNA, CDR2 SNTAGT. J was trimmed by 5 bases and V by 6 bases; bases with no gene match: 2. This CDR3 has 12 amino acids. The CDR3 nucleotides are TGTGCCAGCAGCCCGGGGGGAGATACGCAGTATTTT. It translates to CASSPGGDTQYF.

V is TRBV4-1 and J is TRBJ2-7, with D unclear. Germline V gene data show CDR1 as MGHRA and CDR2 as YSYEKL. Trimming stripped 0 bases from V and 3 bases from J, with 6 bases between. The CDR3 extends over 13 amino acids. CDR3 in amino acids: CASSQDPRYEQYF. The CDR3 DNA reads TGCGCCAGCAGCCAAGATCCCCGCTACGAGCAGTACTTC.

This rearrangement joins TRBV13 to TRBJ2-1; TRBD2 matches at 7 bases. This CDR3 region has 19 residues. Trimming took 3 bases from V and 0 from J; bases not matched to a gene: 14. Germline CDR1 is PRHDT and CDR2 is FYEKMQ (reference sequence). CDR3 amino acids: CASSFERGAPGSSYNEQFF. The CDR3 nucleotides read TGTGCCAGCAGCTTTGAGCGGGGCGCCCCCGGGAGCTCCTACAATGAGCAGTTCTTC. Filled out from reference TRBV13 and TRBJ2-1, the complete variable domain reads AAGVIQSPRHLIKEKRETATLKCYPIPRHDTVYWYQQGPGQDPQFLISFYEKMQSDKGSIPDRFSAQQFSDYHSELNMSSLELGDSALYFCASSFERGAPGSSYNEQFFGPGTRLTVL.

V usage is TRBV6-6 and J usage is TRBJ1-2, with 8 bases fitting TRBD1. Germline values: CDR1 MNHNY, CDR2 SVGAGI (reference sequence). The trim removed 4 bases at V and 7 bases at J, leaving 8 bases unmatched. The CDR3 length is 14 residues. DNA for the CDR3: TGTGCCAGCAGTTTCTCACAGGGGGTCGTTGGCTACACCTTC. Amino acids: CASSFSQGVVGYTF.

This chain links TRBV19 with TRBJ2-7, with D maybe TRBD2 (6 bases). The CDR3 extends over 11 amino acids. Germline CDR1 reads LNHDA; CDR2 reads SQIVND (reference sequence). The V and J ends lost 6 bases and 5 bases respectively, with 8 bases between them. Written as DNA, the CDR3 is TGTGCCAGTAGCTGGGGGGACGAGCAGTACTTC. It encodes CASSWGDEQYF.

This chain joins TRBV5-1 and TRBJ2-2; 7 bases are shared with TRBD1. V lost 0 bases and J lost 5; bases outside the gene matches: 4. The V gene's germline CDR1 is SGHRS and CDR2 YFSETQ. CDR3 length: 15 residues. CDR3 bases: TGCGCCAGCAGCTTGGGCCAGGGGGTAACCGGGGAGCTGTTTTTT. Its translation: CASSLGQGVTGELFF.

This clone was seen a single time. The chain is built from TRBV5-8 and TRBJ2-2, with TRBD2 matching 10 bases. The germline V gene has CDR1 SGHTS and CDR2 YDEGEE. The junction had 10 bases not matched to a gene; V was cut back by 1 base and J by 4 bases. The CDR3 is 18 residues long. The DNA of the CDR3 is TGTGCCAGCAGCTTGTGGACTAGCGGTGGTAGCCTCACCGGGGAGCTGTTTTTT. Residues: CASSLWTSGGSLTGELFF. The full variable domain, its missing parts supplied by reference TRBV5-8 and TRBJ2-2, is EAGVTQSPTHLIKTRGQQATLRCSPISGHTSVYWYQQALGLGLQFLLWYDEGEERNRGNFPPRFSGRQFPNYSSELNVNALELEDSALYLCASSLWTSGGSLTGELFFGEGSRLTVL.

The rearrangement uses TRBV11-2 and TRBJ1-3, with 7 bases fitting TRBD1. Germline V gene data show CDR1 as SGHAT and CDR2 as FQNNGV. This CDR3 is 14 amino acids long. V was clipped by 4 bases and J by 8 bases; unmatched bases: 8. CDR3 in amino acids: CASSSRQGWDTIYF. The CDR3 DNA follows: TGTGCCAGCAGCTCGAGACAGGGCTGGGACACCATATATTTT.

CDR3 protein: CASSSRERSYEQYF. DNA of the CDR3: TGTGCCAGCAGCTCGCGGGAGCGCTCCTACGAGCAGTACTTC. The chain has TRBV3-1 (or the pseudogene TRBV3-2) and TRBJ2-7; TRBD2 agrees at 7 bases. Germline V gives CDR1 LGHDT, CDR2 YNNKEL (reference sequence). J was trimmed by 0 bases and V by 5 bases; bases with no gene match: 4. The CDR3 is 14 amino acids.

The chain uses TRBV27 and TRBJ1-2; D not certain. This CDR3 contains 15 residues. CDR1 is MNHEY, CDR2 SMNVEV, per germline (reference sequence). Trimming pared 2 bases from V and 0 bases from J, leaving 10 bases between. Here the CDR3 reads CASSLPRRANYGYTF. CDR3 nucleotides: TGTGCCAGCAGTTTACCCAGGAGGGCTAACTATGGCTACACCTTC.

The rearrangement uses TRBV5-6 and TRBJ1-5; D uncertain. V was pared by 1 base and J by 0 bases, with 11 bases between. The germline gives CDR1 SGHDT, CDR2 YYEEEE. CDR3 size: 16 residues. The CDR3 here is CASSLWRVDSNQPQHF. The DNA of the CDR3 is TGTGCCAGCAGCTTGTGGCGGGTTGATAGCAATCAGCCCCAGCATTTT.

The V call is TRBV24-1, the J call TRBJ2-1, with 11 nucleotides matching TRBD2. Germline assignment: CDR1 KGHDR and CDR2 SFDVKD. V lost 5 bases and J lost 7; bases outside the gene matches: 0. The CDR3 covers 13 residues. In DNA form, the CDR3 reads TGTGCCACCAGTGGACTAGCGGGGAATGAGCAGTTCTTC. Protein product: CATSGLAGNEQFF.